This T cell receptor beta chain appears in the sequencing data of a study of cytomegalovirus exposure and HLA in healthy donors. General observations from the study: It was confirmed in vitro that three of the CMV-associated chains were specific for CMV antigens.

On this clone itself: Its antigen is as yet unknown.

Libraries were prepared by immunoSEQ multiplex PCR; TCRdb keeps only in-frame clonotypes and omits some of them. The table shows tens of thousands of clones, with roughly 92% occurring only once. Germline CDR1 LGHNA, CDR2 YNFKEQ. With V trimmed by 1 base and J by 4 bases, 17 bases remained unmatched. The CDR3 runs to 19 residues. The chain has TRBV4-2 and TRBJ2-5; 8 nucleotides agree with TRBD2. The sequenced sample consisted of PBMCs. The clonotype originates from a man aged 18 to 35 in good health and CMV-seronegative. CDR3 loop: CASSQVSTSGLSGRETQYF. The DNA of the CDR3 is TGTGCCAGCAGCCAAGTCTCCACTAGCGGCCTTTCTGGGCGAGAGACCCAGTACTTC.